The 29 T cell receptor beta chains in this list originate from one sample, sequenced in a study of vaccination and CD4 T cells after COVID-19. The Oncomine TCR Beta short-read assay was applied to DNA of cultured CD4+ T cells. In TCRdb, the PCR reads were re-called with MiXCR into one record per CDR3 protein. This table has around 20,000 distinct CDR3 sequences, about 50% appearing once. No antigen is known for these receptors. The treatment here: roughly 10-day PBMC culture with coronavirus spike peptide pools or control peptides (ViraFEST assay). The sequenced sample was cultured CD4+ T cells from blood. The receptors were sampled from a human donor with COVID-19.

This chain links TRBV6-5 with TRBJ2-7; 8 bases map to TRBD1. The trim removed 0 bases at V and 2 bases at J, leaving 3 bases unmatched. There are 15 residues in the CDR3. Germline assignment: CDR1 MNHEY and CDR2 SVGAGI. The CDR3 reads CASSYSRTGTYEQYF. DNA for the CDR3: TGTGCCAGCAGTTACTCGCGGACAGGGACCTACGAGCAGTACTTC.

The chain employs TRBV5-6 and TRBJ1-2, with a weak D call TRBD1 (5 bases). Germline-derived CDR1 and CDR2 are SGHDT and YYEEEE. The ends were cut back, 4 bases at V and 4 bases at J, with 26 bases in the middle. The CDR3 is made up of 18 amino acids. The CDR3 here is CASSPLDRIPTGGYGYTF. CDR3 bases: TGTGCCAGCAGCCCCCTCGACAGAATCCCTACCGGTGGCTATGGCTACACCTTC.

This chain's CDR3 is CASIPGPPGNTIYF. CDR3 nucleotide sequence: TGTGCCAGCATCCCGGGACCCCCGGGAAACACCATATATTTT. The chain recombines TRBV6-1 with TRBJ1-3; D perhaps matches TRBD1 (5 bases). The germline V gene has CDR1 MNHNS and CDR2 SASEGT. V gave up 7 bases and J gave up 4 bases, with 14 bases separating them. The CDR3 runs to 14 residues.

The chain carries TRBV20-1 and TRBJ1-1; TRBD1 agrees at 7 bases. V was pared by 2 bases and J by 4 bases, with 10 bases of the junction left unmatched. The V gene's germline CDR1 is DFQATT and CDR2 SNEGSKA (reference sequence). The length of the CDR3 is 15 residues. Here the CDR3 DNA reads TGCAGTGCTAGATTAAGCATGACAGGGACCACTGAAGCTTTCTTT. It encodes CSARLSMTGTTEAFF.

The chain combines TRBV27 with TRBJ1-4; D gene uncertain. The CDR3 runs to 16 residues. The V gene lost 0 bases and the J gene lost 0 bases, with 8 bases spanning the gap. The germline CDR1 and CDR2 sequences are MNHEY and SMNVEV (reference sequence). This CDR3 reads CASSLSDHATNEKLFF. The CDR3 DNA follows: TGTGCCAGCAGTTTATCGGATCATGCAACTAATGAAAAACTGTTTTTT.

This clonotype is categorized as large. This rearrangement joins TRBV5-1 to TRBJ2-6; 7 bases are shared with TRBD2. The length of the CDR3 is 15 residues. Trimming removed 2 bases from V and 2 bases from J; junction bases left unmatched: 1. CDR1 is SGHRS, CDR2 YFSETQ, per germline. The CDR3 loop is CASSFGGTGANVLTF. The CDR3 DNA reads as TGCGCCAGCAGCTTCGGGGGGACTGGGGCCAACGTCCTGACTTTC. Supplemented by reference TRBV5-1 and TRBJ2-6, the full variable domain reads KAGVTQTPRYLIKTRGQQVTLSCSPISGHRSVSWYQQTPGQGLQFLFEYFSETQRNKGNFPGRFSGRQFSNSRSEMNVSTLELGDSALYLCASSFGGTGANVLTFGAGSRLTVL.

This clonotype has a handful of counts. The chain uses TRBV7-2 and TRBJ1-5, with a weak D call TRBD1 (6 bases). Germline CDR1 is SGHTA and CDR2 is FQGNSA. V was cut by 5 bases and J by 3 bases, with 11 bases left in between. The CDR3 contains 14 residues. Here the CDR3 reads CASSIGQYNQPQHF. The CDR3 DNA sequence: TGTGCCAGCAGCATAGGACAGTACAATCAGCCCCAGCATTTT.

This clonotype was seen a handful of times. This sequence joins TRBV5-4 and TRBJ1-2; 7 bases match TRBD1. The CDR3 length is 14 residues. Germline V CDR1 and CDR2: SGHNT, YYREEE (reference sequence). V lost 0 bases and J lost 6; bases outside the gene matches: 5. For the CDR3, the DNA is TGTGCCAGCAGCTTGGTATCAGGGGGGGATGGCTACACCTTC. This codes for CASSLVSGGDGYTF.

The CDR3 spells CASSLEGGGEQFF. DNA for the CDR3: TGTGCCAGCAGCTTAGAGGGGGGCGGTGAGCAGTTCTTC. V and J are TRBV7-2 and TRBJ2-1; D may match TRBD1 or TRBD2 (6 bases each). V dropped 1 base and J dropped 9 bases, with 10 bases sitting between them. CDR3 length equals 13 residues. The V gene's germline CDR1 is SGHTA and CDR2 FQGNSA.

The rearrangement links TRBV20-1 to TRBJ1-2; no definite D call. This CDR3 spans 17 amino acids. Germline V gene sequence: CDR1 DFQATT, CDR2 SNEGSKA (reference sequence). Trimming pared 0 bases from V and 6 bases from J, leaving 23 bases between. The CDR3 region is CSAREYSSRTVVDGYTF. The CDR3 DNA sequence: TGCAGTGCTAGAGAATACTCTAGCCGGACGGTGGTGGATGGCTACACCTTC.

This chain connects TRBV6-5 to TRBJ1-6; D not certain. V was pared by 2 bases and J by 13 bases, with 15 bases between. In germline, CDR1 is MNHEY, CDR2 SVGAGI. The length of the CDR3 is 14 residues. Here the CDR3 DNA reads TGTGCCAGCAGTTACGGGGTAGGAGCTTCGCCCCTCCACTTT. As protein: CASSYGVGASPLHF.

This clonotype appeared a single time. Its ends do not fully match the called genes, so a read error is possible. J is TRBJ1-2 and V is TRBV20-1; D is perhaps TRBD1 (6 bases). The CDR3 has 12 amino acids. Germline V gene sequence: CDR1 DFQATT, CDR2 SNEGSKA (reference sequence). The CDR3 spells CSAPQGDYDYTF. CDR3 nucleotides: TGCAGTGCCCCACAGGGAGACTATGACTACACCTTC.

V gene TRBV20-1 combines with J gene TRBJ1-1; D gene uncertain. Germline CDR1 reads DFQATT; CDR2 reads SNEGSKA (reference sequence). Trimming shortened V by 0 bases and J by 3 bases, and 8 bases separated the two germline ends. The CDR3 contains 13 residues. This chain's CDR3 is CSAREVVDTEAFF. Here the CDR3 DNA reads TGCAGTGCTAGAGAGGTGGTCGACACTGAAGCTTTCTTT.

This chain uses TRBV5-4 with TRBJ1-2, with 9 bases that match TRBD1. The CDR3 spans 15 residues. Germline CDR1 SGHNT, CDR2 YYREEE (reference sequence). V lost 2 bases and J lost 5; bases outside the gene matches: 7. CDR3 nucleotide sequence: TGTGCCAGCAGCTTCCCTTCCGGGACAGGGTATGGCTACACCTTC. Translation gives CASSFPSGTGYGYTF.

The chain has TRBV7-8 and TRBJ2-3; TRBD2 might be the D (6 bases). Trimming pared 9 bases from V and 4 bases from J, leaving 14 bases between. The CDR3 length is 13 residues. The germline CDR1 and CDR2 sequences are SGHVS and FQNEAQ. CDR3 in amino acids: CASSGLTSDTQYF. CDR3 nucleotides: TGTGCCAGTTCGGGACTGACTTCAGATACGCAGTATTTT.

This clonotype was observed a handful of times. The genes are TRBV27 and TRBJ1-6; 9 nucleotides match TRBD1. In germline, CDR1 is MNHEY, CDR2 SMNVEV (reference sequence). Germline trimming cut 6 bases from V and 6 bases from J; bases unmatched to any gene: 6. The CDR3 sequence is 15 residues long. Written as DNA, the CDR3 is TGTGCCAGCAGACCCGGACAGGGGATTAATTCACCCCTCCACTTT. This gives the protein CASRPGQGINSPLHF.

The rearrangement uses TRBV9 and TRBJ2-7, with TRBD1 matching over 7 bases. Germline V CDR1 and CDR2: SGDLS, YYNGEE. The CDR3 loop spans 12 amino acids. J lost 6 bases, V lost 3 bases, and 3 bases had no gene match. CDR3 protein: CASSGTGVEQYF. The DNA of the CDR3 is TGTGCCAGCAGCGGAACAGGGGTCGAGCAGTACTTC. Looking up the rest from reference TRBV9 and TRBJ2-7 gives the full variable domain: DSGVTQTPKHLITATGQRVTLRCSPRSGDLSVYWYQQSLDQGLQFLIQYYNGEERAKGNILERFSAQQFPDLHSELNLSSLELGDSALYFCASSGTGVEQYFGPGTRLTVT.

This chain uses TRBV2 with TRBJ2-5, with D perhaps matching TRBD2 (6 bases). CDR3 length: 15 amino acids. Trimming left V 3 bases short and J 2 bases short, with 13 bases between. From germline, CDR1 is SNHLY and CDR2 FYNNEI. CDR3 sequence reads: CASSESRGEQETQYF. The CDR3 nucleotides read TGTGCCAGCAGTGAGAGCCGCGGGGAACAAGAGACCCAGTACTTC.

The chain carries TRBV2 and TRBJ2-7; no clear D. Trimming cost V 7 bases and J 0 bases, with 13 bases left between them. Looked up from germline, CDR1 is SNHLY and CDR2 is FYNNEI. The CDR3 spans 14 residues. CDR3 sequence: CASMSRWSSYEQYF. The CDR3 nucleotides are TGTGCCAGCATGTCACGGTGGAGCTCCTACGAGCAGTACTTC.

The genes are TRBV27 and TRBJ2-7, with 8 bases lining up with TRBD1. The ends lost 4 bases at V and 1 base at J; junction bases unmatched: 9. This CDR3 is 16 amino acids long. Per the germline V gene, CDR1 is MNHEY and CDR2 is SMNVEV (reference sequence). The CDR3 DNA is TGTGCCAGCAGTTCAGCCCGGGACAGGAGATCCTACGAGCAGTACTTC. Translation: CASSSARDRRSYEQYF.

The chain uses TRBV11-3 and TRBJ2-5; D is possibly TRBD1 (6 bases). The V gene lost 1 base and the J gene lost 2 bases, with 11 bases spanning the gap. Per the germline V gene, CDR1 is SGHNT and CDR2 is YENEEA. The CDR3 is 15 residues long. The CDR3 protein is CASSLAARGQETQYF. As DNA, the CDR3 is TGTGCCAGCAGCTTAGCGGCCAGGGGACAAGAGACCCAGTACTTC. The variable domain in full, completed from reference TRBV11-3 and TRBJ2-5, reads EAGVVQSPRYKIIEKKQPVAFWCNPISGHNTLYWYLQNLGQGPELLIRYENEEAVDDSQLPKDRFSAERLKGVDSTLKIQPAELGDSAVYLCASSLAARGQETQYFGPGTRLLVL.

This clonotype has more than one count but fewer than ten. This chain links TRBV6-1 with TRBJ1-3, with unresolved D. Germline lookup yields CDR1 MNHNS and CDR2 SASEGT. Deletions cut 5 bases from V and 4 bases from J, with 3 bases between. The CDR3 runs 11 residues. CDR3 bases: TGTGCCAGCAGTAGGGGAAACACCATATATTTT. This codes for CASSRGNTIYF.

The J gene is TRBJ2-3, the V gene TRBV11-3, with 9 bases that match TRBD1. Germline assignment: CDR1 SGHNT and CDR2 YENEEA. This CDR3 has 16 residues. Trimming cost V 5 bases and J 5 bases; bases outside gene matches: 11. The CDR3 nucleotides are TGTGCCAGCAGCCCAACCGGGACAGGGCCCGGAGATACGCAGTATTTT. This gives the protein CASSPTGTGPGDTQYF. The full variable domain, in which reference TRBV11-3 and TRBJ2-3 provide the parts outside the CDR3, is EAGVVQSPRYKIIEKKQPVAFWCNPISGHNTLYWYLQNLGQGPELLIRYENEEAVDDSQLPKDRFSAERLKGVDSTLKIQPAELGDSAVYLCASSPTGTGPGDTQYFGPGTRLTVL.

In its sample, this clonotype was seen a few times. The chain uses TRBV7-8 and TRBJ2-3; TRBD1 matches 10 bases. Looked up from germline, CDR1 is SGHVS and CDR2 is FQNEAQ. Unmatched junction bases numbered 8, after V lost 8 bases and J lost 6 bases. CDR3 size: 14 residues. The CDR3 nucleotides read TGTGCCAGCGAGCAGGGACAGGGGAAGGATACGCAGTATTTT. Translated, it gives CASEQGQGKDTQYF.

The chain joins TRBV5-1 to TRBJ2-5; D unclear. Germline V gives CDR1 SGHRS, CDR2 YFSETQ. The CDR3 has 13 amino acids. V lost 4 bases and J 2 bases, leaving 9 bases between the germline ends. This CDR3 reads CASSIVGQETQYF. DNA of the CDR3: TGCGCCAGCAGCATCGTGGGGCAAGAGACCCAGTACTTC.

There are a few counts of this clonotype. This chain links TRBV20-1 with TRBJ1-5; D possibly corresponds to TRBD1 (6 bases). Germline V lookup: CDR1 DFQATT, CDR2 SNEGSKA (reference sequence). The CDR3 covers 14 residues. V lost 3 bases and J lost 8, with 17 bases in between. The DNA of the CDR3 is TGCAGTGCTAGTTTCGGGGGGGCCTGGGAGCCCCAGCATTTT. This codes for CSASFGGAWEPQHF.

J is TRBJ1-2 and V is TRBV5-1, with 11 bases lining up with TRBD1. The CDR3 has 15 amino acids. Per germline, CDR1 SGHRS and CDR2 YFSETQ. V was clipped by 1 base and J by 5 bases; unmatched bases: 4. DNA of the CDR3: TGCGCCAGCAGCTTGTACGGGACAGGGGGGTATGGCTACACCTTC. The encoded protein is CASSLYGTGGYGYTF.

The chain combines TRBV5-1 with TRBJ1-6, with TRBD1 matching 7 bases. CDR3 length: 16 amino acids. Germline V gene data show CDR1 as SGHRS and CDR2 as YFSETQ. Trimming took 1 base from V and 3 from J; bases not matched to a gene: 4. The DNA of the CDR3 is TGCGCCAGCAGCTTGACAGGGGATCTCTATAATTCACCCCTCCACTTT. It encodes CASSLTGDLYNSPLHF.

This clonotype was seen a handful of times. This chain joins TRBV12-5 and TRBJ2-5; TRBD1 matches 7 bases. Looked up from germline, CDR1 is LGHNT and CDR2 is FRNRAP. The junction had 6 bases not matched to a gene; V was cut back by 1 base and J by 7 bases. CDR3 size: 14 residues. The CDR3 protein is CASGLDRGRGTQYF. In nucleotides, the CDR3 is TGTGCTAGTGGTTTGGACAGGGGCAGGGGGACCCAGTACTTC.